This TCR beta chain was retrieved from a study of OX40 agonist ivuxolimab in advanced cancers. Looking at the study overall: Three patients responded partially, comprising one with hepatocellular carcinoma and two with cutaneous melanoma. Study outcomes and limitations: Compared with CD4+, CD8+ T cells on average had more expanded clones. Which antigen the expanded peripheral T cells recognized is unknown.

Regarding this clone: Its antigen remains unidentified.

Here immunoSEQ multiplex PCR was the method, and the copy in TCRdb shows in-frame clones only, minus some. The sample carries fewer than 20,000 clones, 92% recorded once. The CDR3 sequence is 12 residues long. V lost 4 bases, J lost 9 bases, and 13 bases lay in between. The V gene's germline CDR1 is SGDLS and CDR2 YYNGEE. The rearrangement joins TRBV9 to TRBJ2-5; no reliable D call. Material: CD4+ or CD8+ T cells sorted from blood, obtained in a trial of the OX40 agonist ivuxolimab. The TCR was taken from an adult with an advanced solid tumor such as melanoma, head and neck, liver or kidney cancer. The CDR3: CASSSDNWSQYF. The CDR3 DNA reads TGTGCCAGCAGCTCCGACAATTGGTCCCAGTACTTC.